The 29 T cell receptor beta chains listed next were all sequenced from one sample in a study of T cells after yellow fever vaccination. TCRdb fed the 5' RACE reads into MiXCR, producing one record per CDR3 protein. The sample has tens of thousands of distinct CDR3 sequences; 5.5% to 7.5% are singletons. The starting material was CD4+ T cells sorted from PBMCs, obtained less than 16 days after the first yellow fever vaccination. Receptors originate from a man aged 18-30 years who received the YFV17D yellow fever vaccine.

This clonotype occurred many times. V usage is TRBV2 and J usage is TRBJ2-1; 11 bases agree with TRBD2. This CDR3 comprises 19 residues. CDR1 is SNHLY and CDR2 is FYNNEI in the germline V gene. Trimming removed 3 bases from V and 0 bases from J; junction bases left unmatched: 10. In DNA, the CDR3 is TGTGCCAGCAGTGATGGGCTAGCGGGGGGCCGGAGCTCCTACAATGAGCAGTTCTTC. This encodes CASSDGLAGGRSSYNEQFF.

This chain connects TRBV6-5 to TRBJ1-2; D possibly corresponds to TRBD1 (6 bases). Looked up from germline, CDR1 is MNHEY and CDR2 is SVGAGI. V was shortened by 7 bases and J by 8 bases, with 23 bases between the two germline ends. This CDR3 comprises 15 residues. In DNA, the CDR3 is TGTGCCAGCACCCAAACCTTAAGACAGGTTGGAGGCTACACCTTC. Translating it yields CASTQTLRQVGGYTF.

This clonotype was found many times. The genes are TRBV5-1 and TRBJ1-2; D call uncertain. CDR3 length equals 14 residues. Germline CDR1 and CDR2: SGHRS and YFSETQ. V was trimmed by 0 bases and J by 3 bases, leaving 9 bases between them. The DNA of the CDR3 is TGCGCCAGCAGCTTGGCCGACGGTCACTATGGCTACACCTTC. Protein sequence: CASSLADGHYGYTF. Using reference TRBV5-1 and TRBJ1-2 for the parts outside the CDR3, the full variable domain is KAGVTQTPRYLIKTRGQQVTLSCSPISGHRSVSWYQQTPGQGLQFLFEYFSETQRNKGNFPGRFSGRQFSNSRSEMNVSTLELGDSALYLCASSLADGHYGYTFGSGTRLTVV.

This clonotype was recorded at least ten times. The J gene is TRBJ2-3, the V gene TRBV6-1; tentatively, D is TRBD2 (7 bases). This CDR3 has 15 residues. CDR1 and CDR2 (germline): MNHNS, SASEGT. V was clipped by 5 bases and J by 3 bases, with 15 bases between them. This CDR3 reads CASSQGGALTDTQYF. CDR3 nucleotide sequence: TGTGCCAGCAGTCAAGGGGGGGCGTTGACAGATACGCAGTATTTT.

Worth noting for this clonotype: This clone may be a read error of a much larger clone one base away. The chain is built from TRBV11-2 and TRBJ2-1; no definite D call. The V and J ends lost 3 bases and 8 bases respectively, with 5 bases between them. This CDR3 has 11 residues. Germline V gene sequence: CDR1 SGHAT, CDR2 FQNNGV. The CDR3 nucleotides are TGTGCCAGCAGCTTTTGTGATGAGCAGTTCTTC. It specifies CASSFCDEQFF.

The V and J genes are TRBV28 and TRBJ2-1; D is possibly TRBD2 (6 bases). CDR1 and CDR2 from the germline V gene are MDHEN and SYDVKM. The CDR3 covers 11 residues. V lost 10 bases to trimming and J lost 9 bases, with 13 bases between them. The CDR3 loop is CAITGGVEQFF. DNA for the CDR3: TGTGCCATCACTGGCGGGGTTGAGCAGTTCTTC.

This clonotype was seen repeatedly, ten times or more. As DNA, the CDR3 is TGCAGCGGGACAGGGGATCTTCGTGAGCAGTACTTC. It codes for CSGTGDLREQYF. The chain uses TRBV20-1 and TRBJ2-7; 10 bases line up with TRBD1. This CDR3 is built from 12 residues. Germline V gene sequence: CDR1 DFQATT, CDR2 SNEGSKA (reference sequence).

This clonotype was observed a handful of times. This sequence joins TRBV7-2 and TRBJ2-2; tentatively, D is TRBD1 (5 bases). CDR3 length: 14 amino acids. Trimming removed 5 bases from V and 3 bases from J, with 10 bases in between. Per germline, CDR1 SGHTA and CDR2 FQGNSA. The CDR3 region has the DNA TGTGCCAGCAGCCCGACAGCGTACACCGGGGAGCTGTTTTTT. Its protein product is CASSPTAYTGELFF.

Ten or more counts support this clonotype. The chain recombines TRBV20-1 with TRBJ2-3; D is possibly TRBD1 or TRBD2 (5 bases each). Trimming took 3 bases from V and 7 from J, leaving 14 bases between them. The CDR3 has 13 amino acids. CDR1 is DFQATT and CDR2 is SNEGSKA in the germline V gene (reference sequence). CDR3 DNA: TGCAGTGCTAGTGCCCCGGGGCTTTATACGCAGTATTTT. Protein sequence: CSASAPGLYTQYF.

This clonotype was recorded many times. The chain carries TRBV7-9 and TRBJ2-4; 7 nucleotides match TRBD1. CDR1 is SEHNR and CDR2 is FQNEAQ in the germline V gene (reference sequence). CDR3 length equals 14 residues. J gave up 6 bases and V 7 bases, and 9 bases lay outside the gene matches. The CDR3 loop is CASTDDREGNIQYF. The CDR3 nucleotides are TGTGCCAGCACCGACGACAGGGAAGGAAACATTCAGTACTTC.

This clonotype was seen repeatedly, ten times or more. This rearrangement joins TRBV5-1 to TRBJ1-3, with TRBD1 as a possible D gene (6 bases). The CDR3 spans 16 residues. V dropped 0 bases and J dropped 0 bases, with 10 bases sitting between them. Germline V gives CDR1 SGHRS, CDR2 YFSETQ. The CDR3 here is CASSLVTGTSGNTIYF. CDR3 coding DNA: TGCGCCAGCAGCTTGGTTACAGGGACCTCTGGAAACACCATATATTTT.

The table lists this clonotype with a few counts. The rearrangement joins TRBV7-9 to TRBJ2-7, with TRBD1 identical over 11 bases. The V gene end was trimmed by 5 bases and the J gene end by 1 base; junction bases not matched to a gene: 4. CDR3 length equals 15 residues. Germline values: CDR1 SEHNR, CDR2 FQNEAQ (reference sequence). The CDR3 sequence: CASSEGTGGSYEQYV. CDR3 coding DNA: TGTGCCAGCAGCGAAGGGACAGGGGGTTCCTACGAGCAGTACGTC.

This clonotype was seen ten or more times. The rearrangement joins TRBV4-3 to TRBJ2-3, with TRBD2 as a possible D gene (5 bases). Looked up from germline, CDR1 is LGHNA and CDR2 is YSLEER. Trimming took 1 base from V and 4 from J, leaving 12 bases between them. The CDR3 is 15 amino acids. The chain's CDR3 is CASSQVPVGADTQYF. As DNA, the CDR3 is TGCGCCAGCAGCCAAGTTCCGGTCGGGGCAGATACGCAGTATTTT.

This clonotype was observed many times. This chain links TRBV7-9 with TRBJ2-3; 9 bases map to TRBD2. With V trimmed by 5 bases and J by 0 bases, 9 bases remained unmatched. This CDR3 is built from 17 residues. Germline CDR1 reads SEHNR; CDR2 reads FQNEAQ (reference sequence). Written as DNA, the CDR3 is TGTGCCAGCAGCCGCCACCTAGCGGGGTCTAGCACAGATACGCAGTATTTT. This encodes CASSRHLAGSSTDTQYF.

In this sample, this clonotype turned up many times. The chain uses TRBV28 and TRBJ2-4; 9 bases agree with TRBD1. CDR3 length: 17 residues. CDR1 and CDR2 from the germline V gene are MDHEN and SYDVKM. V shed 5 bases and J 1 base; nucleotides not matched to a gene: 9. CDR3 protein: CASSGAGTGLAKNIQYF. In DNA, the CDR3 is TGTGCCAGCAGTGGGGCCGGGACAGGGTTGGCCAAAAACATTCAGTACTTC.

This clonotype was seen ten or more times. The chain links TRBV29-1 to TRBJ2-3, with 7 nucleotides matching TRBD1. The CDR3 is made up of 13 amino acids. Unmatched junction bases numbered 3, after V lost 6 bases and J lost 0 bases. Germline CDR1 SQVTM, CDR2 ANQGSEA. The CDR3 DNA reads TGCAGCGTGGGGACAGCTAGCACAGATACGCAGTATTTT. Its translation is CSVGTASTDTQYF.

About this clonotype itself: A much more abundant neighbour one base away suggests this may be a read error. The gene calls are TRBV4-1 and TRBJ2-2; D is uncertain. V was trimmed by 3 bases and J by 7 bases, leaving 12 bases between them. From germline, CDR1 is MGHRA and CDR2 YSYEKL. The CDR3 has 14 amino acids. CDR3 amino acids: CASSQKPSSGELFF. The CDR3, as DNA: TGCGCCAGCAGCCAGAAGCCATCAAGCGGGGAGCTGTTTTTT.

This clonotype has just a few counts. This chain links TRBV4-3 with TRBJ2-3; TRBD1 aligns across 12 bases. The CDR3 extends over 16 amino acids. Germline V lookup: CDR1 LGHNA, CDR2 YSLEER. Trimming took 3 bases from V and 9 from J; bases not matched to a gene: 10. In DNA form, the CDR3 reads TGCGCCAGCAGCCACCTGGGACAGGGGGCATCAAGCACGCAGTATTTT. Protein sequence: CASSHLGQGASSTQYF.

This clonotype was counted at least ten times. The V and J genes are TRBV5-1 and TRBJ1-5; 9 bases align to TRBD1. Germline V gene data show CDR1 as SGHRS and CDR2 as YFSETQ. CDR3 size: 15 residues. V lost 2 bases, J lost 4 bases, and 4 bases stayed unmatched. The CDR3 loop reads CASSFGDRANQPQHF. The DNA for the CDR3 is TGCGCCAGCAGCTTCGGGGACAGGGCAAATCAGCCCCAGCATTTT.

In this sample, this clonotype turned up many times. This chain joins TRBV2 and TRBJ2-2; D is unclear. This CDR3 is 15 amino acids long. The V gene's germline CDR1 is SNHLY and CDR2 FYNNEI. Trimming removed 7 bases at V and 4 bases at J, with 16 bases between. The CDR3 DNA is TGTGCCAGCATAAAAGAGTGGGCGACCACCGGGGAGCTGTTTTTT. Translated, it gives CASIKEWATTGELFF.

This clonotype was counted many times. J is TRBJ2-5 and V is TRBV5-6, with TRBD2 identical over 10 bases. The germline CDR1 and CDR2 sequences are SGHDT and YYEEEE. The CDR3 is 14 amino acids. Trimming removed 9 bases from V and 5 bases from J; junction bases left unmatched: 10. CDR3 protein: CATQLAGLRETQYF. The DNA for the CDR3 is TGTGCCACACAACTAGCGGGGCTTCGGGAGACCCAGTACTTC.

The rearrangement links TRBV20-1 to TRBJ2-1, with 13 bases that match TRBD2. Per the germline V gene, CDR1 is DFQATT and CDR2 is SNEGSKA (reference sequence). The CDR3 loop spans 17 amino acids. Trimming cost V 6 bases and J 3 bases; bases outside gene matches: 11. The CDR3 here is CSANGLAGAAGYNEQFF. The CDR3 DNA reads as TGCAGTGCCAACGGACTAGCGGGGGCCGCCGGCTACAATGAGCAGTTCTTC.

This clonotype was recorded many times. The V call is TRBV7-9, the J call TRBJ1-5; possibly TRBD1 for D (5 bases). Germline CDR1 reads SEHNR; CDR2 reads FQNEAQ (reference sequence). The ends were cut back, 5 bases at V and 5 bases at J, with 13 bases in the middle. The CDR3 covers 14 residues. The CDR3 protein is CASSIQGQHQPQHF. CDR3 nucleotides: TGTGCCAGCAGCATCCAGGGCCAGCATCAGCCCCAGCATTTT.

This clonotype occurred a few times. This chain links TRBV12-3 or TRBV12-4 with TRBJ1-2; D remains unclear. V dropped 8 bases and J dropped 4 bases, with 14 bases sitting between them. The CDR3 consists of 13 residues. CDR3 nucleotide sequence: TGTGCCAGCTTGGAGGACGTGGGCTATGGCTACACCTTC. Translation gives CASLEDVGYGYTF.

This clonotype was detected many times. V gene TRBV4-2 combines with J gene TRBJ1-4; D not resolved. The germline V gene encodes CDR1 LGHNA and CDR2 YNFKEQ. This CDR3 comprises 13 residues. Trimming pared 4 bases from V and 0 bases from J, leaving 3 bases between. The CDR3 bases are TGTGCCAGCAGCCCGGCAACTAATGAAAAACTGTTTTTT. Protein: CASSPATNEKLFF.

The sample holds many counts of this clonotype. The CDR3 DNA follows: TGTGCCAGCTCACCACAGGCACCCAGGGCTGACGAGCAGTACTTC. This encodes CASSPQAPRADEQYF. V usage is TRBV18 and J usage is TRBJ2-7, with D possibly matching TRBD1 (5 bases). Germline CDR1 KGHSH, CDR2 LQKENI. This CDR3 is built from 15 residues. Trimming took off 1 base at V and 5 bases at J, with 15 bases between the two ends.

At least ten counts were recorded for this clonotype. Germline is not matched at one junction end, which may reflect a read error. The chain has TRBV6-5 and TRBJ2-3, with 9 bases aligning to TRBD1. The CDR3 contains 11 residues. CDR1 is MNHEY and CDR2 is SVGAGI in the germline V gene. The CDR3 DNA reads TGTGCCAGCGGCACACGGGACAGGGTCAATTTT. This sequence encodes CASGTRDRVNF.

In this sample, this clonotype turned up many times. This chain uses TRBV7-2 with TRBJ1-1; no clear D. Germline values: CDR1 SGHTA, CDR2 FQGNSA. The CDR3 covers 14 residues. Trimming took 3 bases from V and 3 from J, leaving 11 bases between them. The CDR3 protein is CASSFKVGYTEAFF. For the CDR3, the DNA is TGTGCCAGCAGCTTCAAGGTTGGGTACACTGAAGCTTTCTTT.

This clonotype was picked up many times. The chain is built from TRBV19 and TRBJ2-3, with 10 bases lining up with TRBD2. The CDR3 is 15 residues long. Trimming at V came to 7 bases and at J to 3 bases, leaving 7 bases not matched to a gene. Germline CDR1 and CDR2: LNHDA and SQIVND (reference sequence). CDR3 nucleotide sequence: TGTGCCAGTACCCCACTAGCGGGGAGGACAGATACGCAGTATTTT. The encoded protein is CASTPLAGRTDTQYF.